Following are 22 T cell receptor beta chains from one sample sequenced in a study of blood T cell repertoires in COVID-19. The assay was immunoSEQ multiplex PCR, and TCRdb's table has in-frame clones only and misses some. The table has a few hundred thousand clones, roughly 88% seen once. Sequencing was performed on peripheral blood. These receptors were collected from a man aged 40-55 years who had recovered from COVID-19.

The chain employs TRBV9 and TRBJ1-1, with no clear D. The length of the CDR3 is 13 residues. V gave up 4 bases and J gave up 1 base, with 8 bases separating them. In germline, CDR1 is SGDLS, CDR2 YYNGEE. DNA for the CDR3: TGTGCCAGCAGCCCCCGTAAGAACACTGAAGCTTTCTTT. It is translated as CASSPRKNTEAFF.

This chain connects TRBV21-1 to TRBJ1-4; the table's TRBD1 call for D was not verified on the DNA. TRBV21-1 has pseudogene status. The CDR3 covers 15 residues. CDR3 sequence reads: CASHPDRTSSEKLFF. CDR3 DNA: TGTGCCAGCCATCCTGACAGGACGTCTAGTGAAAAACTGTTTTTT.

Written as DNA, the CDR3 is TGCGCCAGCAGCAACGAGGGTTCACAGTACTTC. Amino acid sequence: CASSNEGSQYF. The rearrangement uses TRBV5-1 and TRBJ2-7; maybe TRBD2 (5 bases). This CDR3 comprises 11 residues. V was shortened by 4 bases and J by 10 bases, with 12 bases between the two germline ends. CDR1 is SGHRS and CDR2 is YFSETQ in the germline V gene.

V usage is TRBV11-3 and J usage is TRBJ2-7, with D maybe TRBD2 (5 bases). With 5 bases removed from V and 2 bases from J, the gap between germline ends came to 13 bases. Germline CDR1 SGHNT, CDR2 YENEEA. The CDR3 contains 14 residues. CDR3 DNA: TGTGCCAGCAGCCCGTTGAGGGCCACCTACGAGCAGTACTTC. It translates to CASSPLRATYEQYF.

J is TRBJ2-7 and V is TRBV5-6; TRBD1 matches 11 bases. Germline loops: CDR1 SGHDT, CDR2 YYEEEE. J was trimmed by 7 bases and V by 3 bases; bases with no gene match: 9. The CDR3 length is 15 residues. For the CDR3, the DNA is TGTGCCAGCAGCTCCCCGGGACAGGGGGTTTGGGAGCAGTACTTC. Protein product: CASSSPGQGVWEQYF.

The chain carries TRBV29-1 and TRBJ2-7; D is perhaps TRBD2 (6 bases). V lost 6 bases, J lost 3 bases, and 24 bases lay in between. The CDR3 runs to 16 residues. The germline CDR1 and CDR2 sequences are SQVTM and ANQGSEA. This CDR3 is CSVNLPTGSKNYEQYF. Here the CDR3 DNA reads TGCAGCGTGAATTTACCCACCGGGAGCAAAAACTACGAGCAGTACTTC.

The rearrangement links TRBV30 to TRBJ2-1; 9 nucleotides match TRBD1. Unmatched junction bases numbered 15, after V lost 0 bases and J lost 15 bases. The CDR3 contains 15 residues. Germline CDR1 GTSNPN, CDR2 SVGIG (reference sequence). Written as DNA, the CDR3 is TGTGCCTGGAGTGTAACAGGGGGCGCTTTCCCCCTCCGGTTCTTC. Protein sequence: CAWSVTGGAFPLRFF. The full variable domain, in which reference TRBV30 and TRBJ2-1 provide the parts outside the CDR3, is SQTIHQWPATLVQPVGSPLSLECTVEGTSNPNLYWYRQAAGRGLQLLFYSVGIGQISSEVPQNLSASRPQDRQFILSSKKLLLSDSGFYLCAWSVTGGAFPLRFFGPGTRLTVL.

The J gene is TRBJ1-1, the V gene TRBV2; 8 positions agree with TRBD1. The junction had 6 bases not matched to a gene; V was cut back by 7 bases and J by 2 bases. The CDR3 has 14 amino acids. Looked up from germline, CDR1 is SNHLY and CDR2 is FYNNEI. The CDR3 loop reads CASIRGQDNTEAFF. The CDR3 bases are TGTGCCAGCATCCGGGGACAGGATAACACTGAAGCTTTCTTT.

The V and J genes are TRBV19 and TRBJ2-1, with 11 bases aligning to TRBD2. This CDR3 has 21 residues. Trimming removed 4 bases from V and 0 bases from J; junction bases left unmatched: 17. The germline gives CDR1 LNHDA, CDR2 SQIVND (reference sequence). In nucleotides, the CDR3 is TGTGCCAGTAGTACGCCCCCCCTAGCGGGAGGCCTAACAAGCTCCTACAATGAGCAGTTCTTC. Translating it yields CASSTPPLAGGLTSSYNEQFF. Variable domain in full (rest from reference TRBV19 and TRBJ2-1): DGGITQSPKYLFRKEGQNVTLSCEQNLNHDAMYWYRQDPGQGLRLIYYSQIVNDFQKGDIAEGYSVSREKKESFPLTVTSAQKNPTAFYLCASSTPPLAGGLTSSYNEQFFGPGTRLTVL.

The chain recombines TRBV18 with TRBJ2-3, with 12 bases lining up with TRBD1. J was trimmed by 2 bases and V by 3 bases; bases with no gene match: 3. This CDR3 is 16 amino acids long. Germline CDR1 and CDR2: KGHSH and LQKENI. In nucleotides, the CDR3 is TGTGCCAGCTCACCCCCGGGACAGGGGGCCACAGATACGCAGTATTTT. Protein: CASSPPGQGATDTQYF.

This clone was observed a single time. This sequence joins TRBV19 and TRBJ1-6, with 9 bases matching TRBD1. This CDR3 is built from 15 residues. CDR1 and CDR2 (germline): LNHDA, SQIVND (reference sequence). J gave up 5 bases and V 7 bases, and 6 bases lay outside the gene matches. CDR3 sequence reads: CASKTGGWDNSPLHF. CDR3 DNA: TGTGCCAGTAAAACAGGGGGCTGGGATAATTCACCCCTCCACTTT.

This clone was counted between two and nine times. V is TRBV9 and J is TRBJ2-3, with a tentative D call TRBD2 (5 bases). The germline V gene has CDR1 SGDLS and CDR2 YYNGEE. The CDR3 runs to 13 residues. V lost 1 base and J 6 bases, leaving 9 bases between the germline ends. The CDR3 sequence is CASSVQIADTQYF. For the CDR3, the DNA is TGTGCCAGCAGCGTACAGATAGCGGATACGCAGTATTTT.

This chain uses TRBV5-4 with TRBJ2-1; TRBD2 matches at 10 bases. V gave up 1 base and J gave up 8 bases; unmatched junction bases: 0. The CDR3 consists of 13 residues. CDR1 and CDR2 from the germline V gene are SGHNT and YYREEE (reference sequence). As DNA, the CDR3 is TGTGCCAGCAGCTTGACTAGCGGGGATGAGCAGTTCTTC. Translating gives CASSLTSGDEQFF.

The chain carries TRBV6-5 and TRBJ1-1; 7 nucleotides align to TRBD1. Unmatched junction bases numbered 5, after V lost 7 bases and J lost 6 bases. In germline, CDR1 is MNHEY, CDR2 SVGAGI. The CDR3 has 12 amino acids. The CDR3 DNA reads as TGTGCCAGCAACCCAGGGGGATCTGAAGCTTTCTTT. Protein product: CASNPGGSEAFF.

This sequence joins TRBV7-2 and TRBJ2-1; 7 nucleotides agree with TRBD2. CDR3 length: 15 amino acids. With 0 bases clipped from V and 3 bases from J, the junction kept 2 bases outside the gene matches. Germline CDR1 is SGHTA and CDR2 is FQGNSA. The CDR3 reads CASSLAGDYYNEQFF. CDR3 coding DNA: TGTGCCAGCAGCTTAGCCGGGGACTACTACAATGAGCAGTTCTTC.

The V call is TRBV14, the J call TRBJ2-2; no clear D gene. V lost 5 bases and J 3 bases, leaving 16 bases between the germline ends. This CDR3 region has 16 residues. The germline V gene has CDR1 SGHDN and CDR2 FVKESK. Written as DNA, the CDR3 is TGTGCCAGCAGCTTCTCGACTGCGAAGGACACCGGGGAGCTGTTTTTT. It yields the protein CASSFSTAKDTGELFF.

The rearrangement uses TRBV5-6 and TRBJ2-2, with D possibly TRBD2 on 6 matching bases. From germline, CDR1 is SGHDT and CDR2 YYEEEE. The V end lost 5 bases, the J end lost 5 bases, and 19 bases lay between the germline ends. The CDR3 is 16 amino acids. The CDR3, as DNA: TGTGCCAGCAGTCTCCCCCGAGGTGGGAGGACCGGGGAGCTGTTTTTT. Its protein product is CASSLPRGGRTGELFF.

The CDR3 is CASRRTSGGPTDTQYF. For the CDR3, the DNA is TGCGCCAGCAGAAGAACTAGCGGGGGGCCCACAGATACGCAGTATTTT. This chain uses TRBV5-1 with TRBJ2-3; 12 bases agree with TRBD2. The CDR3 has 16 amino acids. Trimming removed 5 bases from V and 2 bases from J; junction bases left unmatched: 6. CDR1 is SGHRS, CDR2 YFSETQ, per germline. The complete variable domain, with remaining parts taken from reference TRBV5-1 and TRBJ2-3, reads KAGVTQTPRYLIKTRGQQVTLSCSPISGHRSVSWYQQTPGQGLQFLFEYFSETQRNKGNFPGRFSGRQFSNSRSEMNVSTLELGDSALYLCASRRTSGGPTDTQYFGPGTRLTVL.

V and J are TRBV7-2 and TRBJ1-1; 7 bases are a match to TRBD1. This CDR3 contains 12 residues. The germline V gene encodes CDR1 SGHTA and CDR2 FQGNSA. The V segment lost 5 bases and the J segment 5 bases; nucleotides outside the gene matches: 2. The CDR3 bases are TGTGCCAGCAGCGGCAGGGGGACTGAAGCTTTCTTT. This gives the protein CASSGRGTEAFF.

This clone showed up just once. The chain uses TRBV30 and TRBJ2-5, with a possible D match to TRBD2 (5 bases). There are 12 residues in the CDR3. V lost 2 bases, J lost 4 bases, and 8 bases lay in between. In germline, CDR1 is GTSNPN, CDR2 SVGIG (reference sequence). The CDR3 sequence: CAWSSGRETQYF. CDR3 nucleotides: TGTGCCTGGAGTTCTGGGAGAGAGACCCAGTACTTC.

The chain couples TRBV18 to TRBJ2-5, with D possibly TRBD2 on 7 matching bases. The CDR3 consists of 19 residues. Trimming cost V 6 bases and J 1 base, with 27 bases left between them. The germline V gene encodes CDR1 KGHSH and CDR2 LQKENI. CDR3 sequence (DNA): TGTGCCAGCTCGCCTCGAAAGGGAGGGGAAGAGGGGGTCCAAGAGACCCAGTACTTC. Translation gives CASSPRKGGEEGVQETQYF.

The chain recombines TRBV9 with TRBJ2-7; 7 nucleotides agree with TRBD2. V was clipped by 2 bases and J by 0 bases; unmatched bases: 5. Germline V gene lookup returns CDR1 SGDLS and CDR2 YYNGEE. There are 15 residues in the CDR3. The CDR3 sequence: CASSVNAGDSYEQYF. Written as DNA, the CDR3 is TGTGCCAGCAGCGTTAACGCGGGGGACTCCTACGAGCAGTACTTC. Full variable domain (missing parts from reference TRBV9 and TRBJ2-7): DSGVTQTPKHLITATGQRVTLRCSPRSGDLSVYWYQQSLDQGLQFLIQYYNGEERAKGNILERFSAQQFPDLHSELNLSSLELGDSALYFCASSVNAGDSYEQYFGPGTRLTVT.